This TCR beta chain was identified during a study of CD8 T cells in ankylosing spondylitis. Study conclusions and caveats: Made up of eight highly homologous variants, a TCR beta motif appeared characteristic of ankylosing spondylitis blood.

Details on this clonotype: What it binds is unknown.

Trimming pared 2 bases from V and 8 bases from J, leaving 13 bases between. CDR1 DFQATT and CDR2 SNEGSKA come from the germline V gene (reference sequence). The CDR3 has 13 residues. Via MiXCR, TCRdb re-called the 5' RACE reads, giving one row per CDR3 protein. Of more than 650,000 distinct CDR3 sequences listed, around 11% are singletons. Sequencing was carried out using blood, either unsorted or a sorted T cell fraction (not recorded which). The chain carries TRBV20-1 and TRBJ2-1, with D perhaps TRBD1 (5 bases). This clonotype was sampled from a male donor with ankylosing spondylitis. In DNA, the CDR3 is TGCAGTGCTAGACTTGGGGCTCCCGATGAGCAGTTCTTC. It encodes CSARLGAPDEQFF.